This T cell receptor beta chain was sequenced during a study of blood T cell repertoires in COVID-19. The overall study: Sources were T cells, B-cell-depleted T cells, or PBMCs; the material itself was cDNA or gDNA.

Turning to this clone: The same CDR3 also results from other DNA sequences found in this sample.

The assay was immunoSEQ multiplex PCR, and TCRdb's table has in-frame clones only and misses some. The sample lists 95,000 to 110,000 clones, 87% occurring once. The germline CDR1 and CDR2 sequences are SGHKS and YYEKEE (reference sequence). The CDR3 extends over 13 amino acids. Trimming took 1 base from V and 1 from J, leaving 5 bases between them. This chain links TRBV5-5 with TRBJ1-1, with D perhaps matching TRBD1 (5 bases). What was sequenced was peripheral blood. The origin of this receptor is a man aged 50-59 years in a cohort sampled during active COVID-19. The CDR3 region is CASSLRGNTEAFF. The CDR3 DNA is TGTGCCAGCAGCTTGAGGGGGAACACTGAAGCTTTCTTT.